What follows is one T cell receptor beta chain and its context. This sample was included in a study of blood T cell repertoires in COVID-19. The CDR3 extends over 19 amino acids. Trimming took off 4 bases at V and 1 base at J, with 26 bases between the two ends. Per germline, CDR1 SQVTM and CDR2 ANQGSEA. Profiling relied on immunoSEQ multiplex PCR, and the TCRdb table lists in-frame clones only, not all of them. The sample comprises some 120,000 clones, more than 75% of which are singletons, and 1.5% to 1.9% rests with the top ten. Sequencing was done on a sample of peripheral blood. The source of this sequence is a human donor in a cohort sampled during active COVID-19. The V and J genes are TRBV29-1 and TRBJ1-3, with D possibly being TRBD1 (5 bases). The chain's CDR3 is CSVVGEWARGGTSGNTIYF. The CDR3 DNA follows: TGCAGCGTTGTAGGAGAGTGGGCCCGCGGGGGTACTTCTGGAAACACCATATATTTT.